This T cell receptor beta chain stems from a study of persistence of HIV-infected CD4 T cells (TCRdb year 2020). Broadly, across the study: The study isolated CMV- and HIV-1 Gag-responding CD4+ T cells from ART-treated individuals to examine antigen-driven clonal expansion of HIV-1-infected cells. For the TCR cluster analysis across participants, 8 or 9 participants were included for CMV and more than 5 participants for Gag. Proviral sequencing was used to assess clonality among infected cells, whereas TCRbeta sequencing gauged the clonality of all cells within each sorted population. Peripheral blood samples of up to roughly 200 mL were collected at multiple time points, except for two participants, who underwent leukapheresis at a single time point. Participants had been on suppressive ART for a median of roughly 8 years.

About this clone itself: What this receptor recognizes is not known. No per-base quality is available; no much larger clone lies one base away.

From a lookup of the germline V gene (reference sequence), CDR1 and CDR2 are MNHEY and SMNVEV. The trim is 2 bases for V and 3 bases for J, with a gap of 7 bases between the germline ends. From cysteine to phenylalanine, the CDR3 is 14 amino acids long. Here the CDR3 DNA is all that survives: 42 bases in frame from base 1. Summary of the overall study and its limitations: Because the TCR analyses were done in bulk, restricting them to just the rare CMV-responding cells that actually carried HIV-1 proviruses was not possible. Enrichment of degenerate expanded CDR3beta sequences was found in antigen-responding cells, suggesting convergent selection of CD4+ responses to CMV and Gag. TCRbeta richness in CMV- and Gag-responding cells was significantly lower than in anti-CD3/anti-CD28-responding cells; CMV-responding cells had higher oligoclonality than CD3/CD28-stimulated and Gag-responding cells. A correlation was observed between TCR oligoclonality and proviral oligoclonality within the same sorted populations. Only a small number of individuals took part in the study, and the range of antigens tested was limited.

The immunoSEQ hsTCRB assay version 4, run in survey mode, was used to sequence TCRbeta repertoires from genomic DNA. For TCRbeta sequencing, genomic DNA was diluted to around 9.9 ng/uL, with up to 1 ug used per sample. The published analysis was carried out like this. Analysis of the TCRbeta data was done in ImmunoSeq Analyzer 3.0, and diversity was computed on productive nucleotide rearrangements. Using the Immunarch R package, lower-bound TCR diversity was estimated with the improved Chao index and clonality was estimated with the Gini coefficient. Different nucleotide rearrangements encoding the same CDR3beta amino acid sequence were treated as distinct clonotypes. Differential abundance analysis identified TCRbeta sequences significantly enriched in antigen-responding cells relative to anti-CD3/anti-CD28-activated cells. GLIPH2 clustered TCRs by predicted peptide-MHC specificity, both within individual participants and across merged participant data sets. The immuneACCESS repertoire file appears here via TCRdb, limited to in-frame rearrangements. These files lack a portion of the clones; in checked studies, under half of the deficit traces to unresolved V genes, and the cause of the others is not known. The V and J calls and clone size come from that table; D and trimming were worked out from the DNA. The sample table holds under 60,000 clones, of which 70% to 80% were seen once. The ten largest clones add up to 3% of the sample.

This specimen's treatment or condition label, per the study, means: suppressive antiretroviral therapy. Lysates of CMV-infected fibroblasts were used at approximately 10 ug/mL for cell stimulation. Memory populations depleted of antigen-responding cells were obtained by sorting nonresponding CD40L-negative CD69-negative CD45RO-high memory CD4+ T cells. Participants were HIV-1-infected adults who started suppressive ART during chronic infection. Plasma HIV-1 RNA had been undetectable (below 50 copies/mL) in participants for at least 4 years. To be included, participants needed a CD4+ T cell count above 400 cells/uL and a positive CMV serology. Before stimulation, PBMCs were isolated using density centrifugation and then depleted of CD8+ T cells. CD8-depleted PBMCs were stimulated for 18 hours with anti-CD28/CD49d costimulation, CD40-blocking antibody and enfuvirtide to prevent new infections. Cell sorting was done on a Beckman Coulter MoFlo Legacy or XDP sorter, and dead cells were excluded with propidium iodide. For samples with more than one million cells, genomic DNA was extracted with the QIAamp DNA Mini Kit, and for all other samples the Quick-DNA Microprep Kit was used.

The material was CD4+ T cells sorted from PBMCs after 18-hour stimulation, obtained from a patient who received antiretroviral therapy. The sample's cell subset or site label, decoded: CD40L-CD69- CD45RO-high memory CD4 T cells not responding to CMV lysate. The rearranged segments are TRBV27 and TRBJ1-4; the D gene cannot be resolved reliably. The TCR was taken from an adult man with HIV who was CMV-seropositive. The CDR3 in this case is CASSLSGSNEKLFF. The DNA reads as follows: TGTGCCAGCAGTTTAAGTGGGTCTAATGAAAAACTGTTTTTT.